The present entry profiles one TCR beta chain with its context. Antigen: not known. One end of the junction does not line up with germline, which may come from a read error. The CDR3 has 14 amino acids. In germline, CDR1 is MNHNS, CDR2 SASEGT. This entry belongs to a study of shared clonotypes between healthy human individuals. About the study: Each donor's CD4 naive and CD4 memory cells filled three plates apiece, CD8 naive two, and CD8 memory one.

The study's findings and limits: Larger richness was generally estimated for naive than memory subsets.

At deep level, the assay was performed. It was across several immunoSEQ plates that each subset's genomic DNA was evenly split. Assay used: immunoSEQ multiplex PCR; TCRdb lists only in-frame clones, some missing. The sample yields roughly 2.5 million clones, more than 80% seen once. Material for sequencing was naive CD4+ T cells sorted from blood. Subset defined: CD45RA+ positively selected. This chain connects TRBV6-1 to TRBJ2-1, with 16 bases identical to TRBD2. This receptor was obtained from a young man in good health. For the CDR3, the DNA is TGTGCCAGCAGTGAAGTGGGACTAGCGGGAGGGCAAATCTTC. This encodes CASSEVGLAGGQIF.